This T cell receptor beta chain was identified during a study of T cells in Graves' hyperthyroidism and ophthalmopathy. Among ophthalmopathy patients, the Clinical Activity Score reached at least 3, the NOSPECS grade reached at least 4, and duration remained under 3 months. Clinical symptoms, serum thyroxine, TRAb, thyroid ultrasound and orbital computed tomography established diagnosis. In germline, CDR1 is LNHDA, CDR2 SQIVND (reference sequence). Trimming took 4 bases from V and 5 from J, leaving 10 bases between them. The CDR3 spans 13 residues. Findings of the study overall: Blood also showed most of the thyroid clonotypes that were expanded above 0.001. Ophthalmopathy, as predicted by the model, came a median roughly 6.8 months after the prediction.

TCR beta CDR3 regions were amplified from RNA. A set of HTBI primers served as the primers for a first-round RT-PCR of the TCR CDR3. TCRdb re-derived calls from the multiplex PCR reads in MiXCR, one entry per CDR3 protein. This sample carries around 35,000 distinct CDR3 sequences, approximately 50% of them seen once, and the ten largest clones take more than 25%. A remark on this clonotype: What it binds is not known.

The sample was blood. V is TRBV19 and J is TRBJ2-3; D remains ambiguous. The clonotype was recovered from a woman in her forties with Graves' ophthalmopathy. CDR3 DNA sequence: TGTGCCAGTAGTAACCAGTATGGAGATACGCAGTATTTT. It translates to CASSNQYGDTQYF.